The T cell receptor beta chain under discussion was sequenced for a study of T cell responses to AZD1222 COVID-19 vaccine. Whole-study context: Combined were second doses at about 4 or about 12 weeks. General study points: The donors showed a predominance of white British ancestry and of females, with possible underestimation of clonal diversity. At study baseline, merely several AZD1222 recipients were seropositive. A reported finding is that nearly half of spike-specific TCRs target unmutated variant regions.

Comments on this clone: The antigen remains undetermined.

Germline CDR1 reads SGDLS; CDR2 reads YYNGEE. The CDR3 runs to 16 residues. Losses at the gene ends were 3 bases for V and 5 bases for J; bases not matched to a gene: 8. The protocol was immunoSEQ multiplex PCR, while the TCRdb copy is restricted to in-frame clones and leaves out a portion. The data show about 97,000 clones, roughly 86% seen once. The specimen was peripheral blood, collected on day 0 of AZD1222 vaccination. This sequence originates from an adult in good health. V is TRBV9 and J is TRBJ1-4, with 9 bases fitting TRBD1. Here the CDR3 DNA reads TGTGCCAGCAGCGCCTCGGTGGGGACAGGGAATGAAAAACTGTTTTTT. It translates to CASSASVGTGNEKLFF.